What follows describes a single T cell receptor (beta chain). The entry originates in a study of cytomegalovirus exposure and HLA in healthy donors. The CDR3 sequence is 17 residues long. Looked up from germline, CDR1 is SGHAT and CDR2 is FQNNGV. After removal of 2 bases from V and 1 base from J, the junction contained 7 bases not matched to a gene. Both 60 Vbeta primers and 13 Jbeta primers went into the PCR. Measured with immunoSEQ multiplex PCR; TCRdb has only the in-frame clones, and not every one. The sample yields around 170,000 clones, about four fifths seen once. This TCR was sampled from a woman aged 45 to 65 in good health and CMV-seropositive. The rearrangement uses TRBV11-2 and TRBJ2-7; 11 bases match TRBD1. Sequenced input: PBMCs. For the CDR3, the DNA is TGTGCCAGCAGCTTACAGATGGGACAGGGGGGATCCTACGAGCAGTACTTC. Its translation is CASSLQMGQGGSYEQYF.